This record concerns one T cell receptor (beta chain) sequence. What it recognizes is unknown. This record comes from a study of T cell repertoires in cytomegalovirus infection. The V gene's germline CDR1 is SGHNT and CDR2 YYREEE (reference sequence). CDR3 size: 16 residues. V lost 4 bases and J 2 bases, leaving 17 bases between the germline ends. MiXCR was run by TCRdb on the reads, yielding one entry per CDR3 protein. The sample lists under 150,000 distinct CDR3 sequences, over 25% occurring once. The chain combines TRBV5-4 with TRBJ2-3; D remains ambiguous. The sample here was CD8+ T cells from cultured PBMCs, taken from culture after CMV antigen stimulation. This TCR was recovered from a human donor in good health (CMV status not recorded). Some clones in this sample may be carry-over from other donors' samples. The CDR3 DNA follows: TGTGCCAGCAGCCCGTTCTCTCTAGGCGCCACAGATACGCAGTATTTT. It encodes CASSPFSLGATDTQYF. Full variable domain (outside the CDR3, taken from reference TRBV5-4 and TRBJ2-3): ETGVTQSPTHLIKTRGQQVTLRCSSQSGHNTVSWYQQALGQGPQFIFQYYREEENGRGNFPPRFSGLQFPNYSSELNVNALELDDSALYLCASSPFSLGATDTQYFGPGTRLTVL.